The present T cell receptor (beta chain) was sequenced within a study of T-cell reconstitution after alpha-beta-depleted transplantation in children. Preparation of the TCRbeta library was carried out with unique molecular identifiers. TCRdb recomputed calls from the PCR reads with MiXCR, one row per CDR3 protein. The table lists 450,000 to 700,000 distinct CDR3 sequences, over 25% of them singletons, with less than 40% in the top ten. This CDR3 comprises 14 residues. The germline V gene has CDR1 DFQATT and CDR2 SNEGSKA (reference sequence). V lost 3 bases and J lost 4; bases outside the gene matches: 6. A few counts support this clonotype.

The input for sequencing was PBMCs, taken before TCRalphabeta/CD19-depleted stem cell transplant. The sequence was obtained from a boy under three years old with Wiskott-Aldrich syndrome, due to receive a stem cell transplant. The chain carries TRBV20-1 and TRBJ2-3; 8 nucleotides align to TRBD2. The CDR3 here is CSASSGMGADTQYF. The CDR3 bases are TGCAGTGCTAGTAGCGGGATGGGAGCAGATACGCAGTATTTT.